A single sample gave rise to the 18 T cell receptor beta chains below, sequenced in a study of OX40 agonist ivuxolimab in advanced cancers. Method: immunoSEQ multiplex PCR; TCRdb's copy keeps in-frame clones and lacks some. The data hold some 85,000 clones, with 91% observed a single time. Sample: CD4+ or CD8+ T cells sorted from blood, taken in a trial of the OX40 agonist ivuxolimab. The origin of the receptors is an adult with an advanced solid tumor such as melanoma, head and neck, liver or kidney cancer.

Note on this clone: The identical CDR3 is also encoded by other nucleotide sequences in the sample. CDR3 DNA: TGTGCCAGCAGCCCGGGGCCGGGGAACACTGAAGCTTTCTTT. Residues: CASSPGPGNTEAFF. This chain uses TRBV7-2 with TRBJ1-1; D might be TRBD1 (5 bases). The CDR3 is 14 amino acids. V was trimmed by 5 bases and J by 1 base, leaving 11 bases between them. Looked up from germline, CDR1 is SGHTA and CDR2 is FQGNSA.

The chain employs TRBV7-3 and TRBJ2-5; the D is unclear. There are 13 residues in the CDR3. Deletions cut 1 base from V and 4 bases from J, with 7 bases between. Germline V gene sequence: CDR1 SGHTA, CDR2 FQGTGA. The CDR3 reads CASSLIARETQYF. The CDR3 region has the DNA TGTGCCAGCAGCTTAATAGCTCGAGAGACCCAGTACTTC.

The V gene is TRBV5-1, the J gene TRBJ1-1; D not certain. Germline CDR1 SGHRS, CDR2 YFSETQ. The length of the CDR3 is 11 residues. V was trimmed by 2 bases and J by 10 bases, leaving 9 bases between them. The CDR3 DNA is TGCGCCAGCAGCTTCGACGGAAGAGCTTTCTTT. Translated: CASSFDGRAFF.

The CDR3 loop is CASSIDIHNYEQYF. As DNA, the CDR3 is TGTGCCAGTAGTATAGATATACACAACTACGAGCAGTACTTC. This rearrangement joins TRBV19 to TRBJ2-7; D ambiguous. CDR1 LNHDA and CDR2 SQIVND come from the germline V gene (reference sequence). Trimming pared 0 bases from V and 3 bases from J, leaving 9 bases between. The CDR3 runs 14 residues.

The chain links TRBV19 to TRBJ1-3; perhaps TRBD1 as D (6 bases). V was shortened by 3 bases and J by 4 bases, with 13 bases between the two germline ends. CDR1 is LNHDA, CDR2 SQIVND, per germline (reference sequence). The CDR3 has 15 residues. CDR3 nucleotides: TGTGCCAGTAGTATCGGGGCAGGGACAGGAAACACCATATATTTT. This translates into CASSIGAGTGNTIYF.

This clone was detected once. The rearrangement uses TRBV4-1 and TRBJ2-3; 11 nucleotides line up with TRBD1. The CDR3 consists of 17 residues. Germline V gene data show CDR1 as MGHRA and CDR2 as YSYEKL. V was clipped by 2 bases and J by 2 bases; unmatched bases: 6. In nucleotides, the CDR3 is TGCGCCAGCAGCCAATATCGGACAGGGGGCCTCACAGATACGCAGTATTTT. Protein product: CASSQYRTGGLTDTQYF.

A few counts support this clone. The chain joins TRBV19 to TRBJ1-1; D gene unclear. This CDR3 has 14 residues. Germline V gene lookup returns CDR1 LNHDA and CDR2 SQIVND (reference sequence). Trimming stripped 5 bases from V and 0 bases from J, with 10 bases between. In DNA form, the CDR3 reads TGTGCCAGTAGTTGGGCACGAATGAACACTGAAGCTTTCTTT. This translates into CASSWARMNTEAFF.

This clone was observed once. The chain uses TRBV5-1 and TRBJ2-5, with a possible D match to TRBD1 (6 bases). V was pared by 0 bases and J by 4 bases, with 7 bases between. This CDR3 region has 13 residues. CDR1 is SGHRS, CDR2 YFSETQ, per germline. The CDR3 DNA sequence: TGCGCCAGCAGCTTGGACAGGGTAGAGACCCAGTACTTC. Translating gives CASSLDRVETQYF.

The chain recombines TRBV5-1 with TRBJ2-5; no clear D gene. The CDR3 spans 16 residues. Trimming cost V 4 bases and J 5 bases, with 21 bases left between them. Germline loops: CDR1 SGHRS, CDR2 YFSETQ. CDR3 bases: TGCGCCAGCAGCATCCTCGGCGGTGGTGGGATTGAGACCCAGTACTTC. Protein: CASSILGGGGIETQYF.

The chain links TRBV29-1 to TRBJ2-7, with D hard to call. The CDR3 sequence is 11 residues long. The V and J ends lost 4 bases and 0 bases respectively, with 4 bases between them. Germline V gene lookup returns CDR1 SQVTM and CDR2 ANQGSEA. The CDR3 sequence: CSVAVSYEQYF. The CDR3 coding sequence is TGCAGCGTTGCCGTCTCCTACGAGCAGTACTTC.

This sequence joins TRBV7-8 and TRBJ2-7; 7 bases match TRBD2. Germline values: CDR1 SGHVS, CDR2 FQNEAQ. V lost 4 bases and J lost 1; bases outside the gene matches: 10. The CDR3 contains 16 residues. The chain's CDR3 is CASSSTRGGSSYEQYF. In nucleotides, the CDR3 is TGTGCCAGCAGCTCGACTCGGGGCGGGAGTTCCTACGAGCAGTACTTC.

This chain links TRBV14 with TRBJ1-1; D unresolved. CDR1 and CDR2 (germline): SGHDN, FVKESK. This CDR3 comprises 14 residues. Trimming removed 1 base at V and 2 bases at J, with 8 bases between. CDR3: CASSQGVGNTEAFF. CDR3 bases: TGTGCCAGCAGCCAAGGAGTGGGAAACACTGAAGCTTTCTTT.

V is TRBV29-1 and J is TRBJ1-1; D gene uncertain. Germline assignment: CDR1 SQVTM and CDR2 ANQGSEA. V gave up 5 bases and J gave up 3 bases, with 13 bases separating them. The CDR3 covers 13 residues. CDR3 nucleotides: TGCAGCGTTACGAGTTTTGGAGACACTGAAGCTTTCTTT. This gives the protein CSVTSFGDTEAFF.

The chain has TRBV7-2 and TRBJ2-7, with 7 nucleotides matching TRBD2. V was clipped by 1 base and J by 0 bases; unmatched bases: 6. Germline lookup yields CDR1 SGHTA and CDR2 FQGNSA. The CDR3 contains 16 residues. The CDR3 nucleotides read TGTGCCAGCAGCTTAGACCTAGCGGTGAGCTCCTACGAGCAGTACTTC. Its protein is CASSLDLAVSSYEQYF.

The chain combines TRBV19 with TRBJ2-6; no firm D call. There are 15 residues in the CDR3. The germline V and J ends were trimmed by 4 bases and 0 bases, with 7 bases remaining between them. CDR1 LNHDA and CDR2 SQIVND come from the germline V gene (reference sequence). Here the CDR3 reads CASSTSISGANVLTF. The CDR3 DNA reads TGTGCCAGTAGTACCAGCATCTCTGGGGCCAACGTCCTGACTTTC. The full variable domain, its missing parts supplied by reference TRBV19 and TRBJ2-6, is DGGITQSPKYLFRKEGQNVTLSCEQNLNHDAMYWYRQDPGQGLRLIYYSQIVNDFQKGDIAEGYSVSREKKESFPLTVTSAQKNPTAFYLCASSTSISGANVLTFGAGSRLTVL.

The rearrangement links TRBV6-5 to TRBJ2-5; 7 positions match TRBD2. CDR1 and CDR2 (germline): MNHEY, SVGAGI. After removal of 1 base from V and 7 bases from J, the junction contained 12 bases not matched to a gene. The CDR3 loop spans 16 amino acids. In DNA form, the CDR3 reads TGTGCCAGCAGTTACTTGGCCGCGGGGAGGGAGGGGACCCAGTACTTC. The encoded protein is CASSYLAAGREGTQYF.

This chain uses TRBV9 with TRBJ2-2, with D perhaps given as TRBD1 or TRBD2 (5 bases each). Trimming cost V 4 bases and J 4 bases, with 8 bases left between them. CDR3 length: 13 residues. CDR1 is SGDLS and CDR2 is YYNGEE in the germline V gene. In DNA form, the CDR3 reads TGTGCCAGCAGCAGGGGAGCCACCGGGGAGCTGTTTTTT. Translating it yields CASSRGATGELFF. Full variable domain (remainder filled in from reference TRBV9 and TRBJ2-2): DSGVTQTPKHLITATGQRVTLRCSPRSGDLSVYWYQQSLDQGLQFLIQYYNGEERAKGNILERFSAQQFPDLHSELNLSSLELGDSALYFCASSRGATGELFFGEGSRLTVL.

V and J are TRBV4-1 and TRBJ2-4; no firm D call. The CDR3 totals 16 residues. Germline CDR1 and CDR2: MGHRA and YSYEKL. V lost 5 bases to trimming and J lost 0 bases, with 14 bases between them. In nucleotides, the CDR3 is TGCGCCAGCAGCTCTCGTTCGACTCTAGCCAAAAACATTCAGTACTTC. Its translation is CASSSRSTLAKNIQYF.